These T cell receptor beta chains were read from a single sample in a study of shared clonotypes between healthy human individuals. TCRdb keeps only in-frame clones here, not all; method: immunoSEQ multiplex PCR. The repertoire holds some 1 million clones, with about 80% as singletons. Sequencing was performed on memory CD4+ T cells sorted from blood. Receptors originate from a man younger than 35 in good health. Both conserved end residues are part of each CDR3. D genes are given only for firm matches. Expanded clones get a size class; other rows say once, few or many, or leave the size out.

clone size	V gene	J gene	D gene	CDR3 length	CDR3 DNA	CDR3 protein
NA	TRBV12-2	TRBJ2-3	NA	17	TGTGCAAGTCGCCCGACCGGGACACCAACTATTACAGATACGCAGTATTTT	CASRPTGTPTITDTQYF
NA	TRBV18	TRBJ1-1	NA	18	TGTGCCAGCTCACGCGTGACGGCCGCAGACAATTCGAACACTGAAGCTTTCTTT	CASSRVTAADNSNTEAFF
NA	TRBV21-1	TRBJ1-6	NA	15	TGTGCCAGCAGCAAGTCCGGGACAGGGAATTCACCCCTCCACTTT	CASSKSGTGNSPLHF
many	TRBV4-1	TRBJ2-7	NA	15	TGCGCCAGCAGTCGGGACCACCCTTCTCCCTACGAGCAGTACTTC	CASSRDHPSPYEQYF
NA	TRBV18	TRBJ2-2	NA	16	TGTGCCAGCTCACCAAGGGGCAGGGAAGATACCGGGGAGCTGTTTTTT	CASSPRGREDTGELFF
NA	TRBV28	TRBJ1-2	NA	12	TGTGCCAGCAGCCCCGATAGTTATGGCTACACCTTC	CASSPDSYGYTF
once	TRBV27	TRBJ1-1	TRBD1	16	TGTGCCAGCAGTTTACTACAGGGGCAAATGAACACTGAAGCTTTCTTT	CASSLLQGQMNTEAFF
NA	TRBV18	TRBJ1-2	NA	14	TGTGCCAGCTCACCGGGGACGGATAACTATGGCTACACCTTC	CASSPGTDNYGYTF
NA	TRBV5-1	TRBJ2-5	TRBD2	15	TGCGCCAGCAGCACGGGACTAGCGGGGCAAGAGACCCAGTACTTC	CASSTGLAGQETQYF
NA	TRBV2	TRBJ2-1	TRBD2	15	TGTGCCAGCAGTAGGGTAGCGGGAGGGTACGGTGAGCAGTTCTTC	CASSRVAGGYGEQFF
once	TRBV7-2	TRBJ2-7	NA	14	TGTGCCAGCACCCTGGGGGACGGCTCCTACGAGCAGTACTTC	CASTLGDGSYEQYF
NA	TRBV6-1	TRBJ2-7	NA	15	TGTGCCAGCATGACTCGAGGGGGGGACTCCTACGAGCAGTACTTC	CASMTRGGDSYEQYF
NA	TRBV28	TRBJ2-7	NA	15	TGTGCCAGCAGTTCCCCCGGGACCGGGGCGCGGGAGCAGTACTTC	CASSSPGTGAREQYF
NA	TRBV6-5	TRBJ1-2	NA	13	TGTGCCAGCAGTACTCCCTCCGGCTATGGCTACACCTTC	CASSTPSGYGYTF
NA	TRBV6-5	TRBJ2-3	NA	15	TGTGCCAGCACCAGGGGGGGTGCTAGCACAGATACGCAGTATTTT	CASTRGGASTDTQYF
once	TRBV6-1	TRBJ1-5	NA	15	TGTGCCAGCTTGTGGGACACAGGAGGCAATCAGCCCCAGCATTTT	CASLWDTGGNQPQHF
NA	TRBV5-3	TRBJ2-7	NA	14	TGTGCCAGAAGCTGGGACCCAGGGGACTACGAGCAGTACTTC	CARSWDPGDYEQYF
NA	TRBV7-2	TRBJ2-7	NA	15	TGTGCCAGCAGCTTAGGTTGGCGGAAGCCCTACGAGCAGTACTTC	CASSLGWRKPYEQYF
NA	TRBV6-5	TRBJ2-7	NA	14	TGTGCCAGCAGTCCGGGGAGCGAGGGCTACGAGCAGTACTTC	CASSPGSEGYEQYF
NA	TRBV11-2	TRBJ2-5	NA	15	TGTGCCAGCAGCTTAGCGTTGGGAGGCGGGGAGACCCAGTACTTC	CASSLALGGGETQYF
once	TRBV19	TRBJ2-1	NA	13	TGTGCCAGTAGTATAGATAGAGCAACTGAGCAGTTCTTC	CASSIDRATEQFF
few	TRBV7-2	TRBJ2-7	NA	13	TGTGCCAGCAGCTTAGACCCAGAGCACGAGCAGTACTTC	CASSLDPEHEQYF
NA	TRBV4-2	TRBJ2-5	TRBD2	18	TGTGCCAGCAGCCAAGGTACCGGGACTAGCGGGGGCCAAGAGACCCAGTACTTC	CASSQGTGTSGGQETQYF
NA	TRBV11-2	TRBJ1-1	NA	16	TGTGCCAGCAGCTTAGCCCTCCTCAGGGGAGTTACTGAAGCTTTCTTT	CASSLALLRGVTEAFF
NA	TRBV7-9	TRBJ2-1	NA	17	TGTGCCAGCAGCTCCCGAGGGGCGGGGAGCTCCTACAATGAGCAGTTCTTC	CASSSRGAGSSYNEQFF
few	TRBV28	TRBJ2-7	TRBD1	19	TGTGCCAGCAGTTTATTTGCCGGGACAGGGCCAACGCGAGGCTACGAGCAGTACTTC	CASSLFAGTGPTRGYEQYF
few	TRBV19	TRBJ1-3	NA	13	TGTGCCAGTAGGGTAGCCTCTGGAAACACCATATATTTT	CASRVASGNTIYF
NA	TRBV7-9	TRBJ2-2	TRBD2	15	TGTGCCAACCATCCTAGCGGGACGAACACCGGGGAGCTGTTTTTT	CANHPSGTNTGELFF
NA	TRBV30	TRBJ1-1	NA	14	TGTGCCTGGAGTGTCGGGCTCCCGAACACTGAAGCTTTCTTT	CAWSVGLPNTEAFF
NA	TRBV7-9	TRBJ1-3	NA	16	TGTGCCAGCACCTCAAATACAGGGAGAGGCGGAAACACCATATATTTT	CASTSNTGRGGNTIYF
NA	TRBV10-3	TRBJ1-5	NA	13	TGTGCCATCAGTGAGTTTGGGGGGCGGCCCCAGCATTTT	CAISEFGGRPQHF
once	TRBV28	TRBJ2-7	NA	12	TGTGCCAGCAGTTTCCGACCGAACGAGCAGTACTTC	CASSFRPNEQYF
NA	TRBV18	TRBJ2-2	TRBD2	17	TGTGCCAGCTCACCACCGTGGGCTAGCGGGTTCACCGGGGAGCTGTTTTTT	CASSPPWASGFTGELFF
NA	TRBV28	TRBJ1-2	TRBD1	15	TGTGCCAGCAGTCCAAGGACAGGGGTAAGGTATGGCTACACCTTC	CASSPRTGVRYGYTF
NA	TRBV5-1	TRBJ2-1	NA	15	TGCGCCAGCAGCTTCCCCCCTAGAAATATGGATGAGCAGTTCTTC	CASSFPPRNMDEQFF
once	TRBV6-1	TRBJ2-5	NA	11	TGTGCCAGCAGTGAAAAAGAGACCCAGTACTTC	CASSEKETQYF
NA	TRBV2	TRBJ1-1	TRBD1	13	TGTGCCAGCAGTCTAACAGGGGGCACTGAAGCTTTCTTT	CASSLTGGTEAFF
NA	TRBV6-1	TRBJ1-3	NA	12	TGTGCCAGCAAGGGCCCCGGAAACACCATATATTTT	CASKGPGNTIYF
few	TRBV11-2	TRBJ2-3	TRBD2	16	TGTGCCAGCAGTTTGGTGCGGCGGGGGGGCACAGATACGCAGTATTTT	CASSLVRRGGTDTQYF
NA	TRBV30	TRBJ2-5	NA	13	TGTGCCTGGGCGGAGTGGGGGGCGAAGGCCCAGTACTTC	CAWAEWGAKAQYF
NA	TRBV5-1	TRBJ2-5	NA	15	TGCGCCAGCAGCCCGGCCCCGGGGGTGGGCGAGACCCAGTACTTC	CASSPAPGVGETQYF
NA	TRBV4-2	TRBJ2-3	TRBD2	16	TGTGCCAGCAGCCAGCTACTAGCGGGAGGCACAGATACGCAGTATTTT	CASSQLLAGGTDTQYF
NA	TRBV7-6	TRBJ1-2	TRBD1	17	TGTGCCAGCAGCCAAACTGCCGGGACAGGGGGCTTGAGAGGCTACACCTTC	CASSQTAGTGGLRGYTF
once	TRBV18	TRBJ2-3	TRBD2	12	TGTGCCAGCTCACCGGAGACTAGCACGCAGTATTTT	CASSPETSTQYF
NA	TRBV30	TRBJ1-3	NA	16	TGTGCCTGGAGTAGGGGGACTTTTTACTCTGGAAACACCATATATTTT	CAWSRGTFYSGNTIYF
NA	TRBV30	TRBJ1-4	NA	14	TGTGCCTGGGGGAGAGTGGCGAGAAATGAAAAACTGTTTTTT	CAWGRVARNEKLFF
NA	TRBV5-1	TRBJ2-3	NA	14	TGCGCCAGCGAGGTAGCAGGCGGTACAGATACGCAGTATTTT	CASEVAGGTDTQYF
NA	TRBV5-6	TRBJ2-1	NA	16	TGTGCCAGCAGCTTGTTTGGGCAGAGCTCCTACAATGAGCAGTTCTTC	CASSLFGQSSYNEQFF
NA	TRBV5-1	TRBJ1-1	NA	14	TGCGCCAGCAGCTTGACGCCAGAGGTCACTGAAGCTTTCTTT	CASSLTPEVTEAFF